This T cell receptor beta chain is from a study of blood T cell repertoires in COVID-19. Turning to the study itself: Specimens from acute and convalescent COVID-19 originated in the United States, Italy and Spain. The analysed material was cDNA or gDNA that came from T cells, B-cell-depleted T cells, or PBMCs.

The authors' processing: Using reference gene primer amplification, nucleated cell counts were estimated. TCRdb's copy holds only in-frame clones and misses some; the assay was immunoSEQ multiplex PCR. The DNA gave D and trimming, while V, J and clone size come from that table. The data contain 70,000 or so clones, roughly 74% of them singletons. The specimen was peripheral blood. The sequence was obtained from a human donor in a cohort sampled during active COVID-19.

The CDR3 DNA reads as TGTGCCAGCAGCCAAGATTACACAGGCAAGGGCAATCAGCCCCAGCATTTT. Residues: CASSQDYTGKGNQPQHF. The chain has TRBV3-1 (or the pseudogene TRBV3-2) and TRBJ1-5; a possible D gene is TRBD1 (5 bases). The CDR3 extends over 17 amino acids. CDR1 LGHDT and CDR2 YNNKEL come from the germline V gene (reference sequence). V dropped 0 bases and J dropped 2 bases, with 14 bases sitting between them.